The 10 T cell receptor beta chains listed next were all sequenced from one sample in a study of T cell repertoires in cytomegalovirus infection. TCRdb analysed the reads with MiXCR anew, one entry per CDR3 protein. The profile shows approximately 200,000 distinct CDR3 sequences, 28% of them singletons. The specimen was PBMCs. These receptors originate from a human donor in good health (CMV status not recorded). Some clones in this sample may be carry-over from other donors' samples.

Turning to this clonotype: One base away lies a much larger clone, so this may be a sequencing read error. This chain joins TRBV7-2 and TRBJ2-1; TRBD2 matches 8 bases. Germline V gene sequence: CDR1 SGHTA, CDR2 FQGNSA. The CDR3 loop spans 15 amino acids. CDR3 residues: CASSLVGGAYKEQFF. For the CDR3, the DNA is TGTGCCAGCAGCTTAGTCGGGGGGGCCTACAAAGAGCAGTTCTTC.

CDR3 residues: CASSRSYRDTDTEAFF. CDR3 coding DNA: TGTGCCAGCAGTCGAAGCTACCGGGACACCGACACTGAAGCTTTCTTT. V is TRBV12-3 or TRBV12-4 and J is TRBJ1-1, with D perhaps TRBD1 (6 bases). The CDR3 runs to 16 residues. The ends were cut back, 5 bases at V and 3 bases at J, with 19 bases in the middle.

This clonotype was seen a few times. This chain connects TRBV7-2 to TRBJ1-4; D is undetermined. The V and J ends lost 1 base and 7 bases respectively, with 7 bases between them. There are 13 residues in the CDR3. Germline V gene lookup returns CDR1 SGHTA and CDR2 FQGNSA. The CDR3 spells CASSLGYAEKLFF. In DNA, the CDR3 is TGTGCCAGCAGCTTAGGGTACGCTGAAAAACTGTTTTTT.

The V gene is TRBV19, the J gene TRBJ2-3, with 7 bases fitting TRBD1. V gave up 10 bases and J gave up 5 bases; unmatched junction bases: 9. The V gene's germline CDR1 is LNHDA and CDR2 SQIVND (reference sequence). The CDR3 is 13 residues long. Written as DNA, the CDR3 is TGTGCCACCCGAACAGGGGTAGGAGATACGCAGTATTTT. It specifies CATRTGVGDTQYF.

This clonotype was seen a handful of times. The chain carries TRBV4-1 and TRBJ1-5; D is ambiguous. V was shortened by 1 base and J by 8 bases, with 9 bases between the two germline ends. CDR1 and CDR2 (germline): MGHRA, YSYEKL. The CDR3 has 13 amino acids. The CDR3 nucleotides read TGCGCCAGCAGCCAAGGGGTATTGGAGCCCCAGCATTTT. It encodes CASSQGVLEPQHF.

V and J are TRBV6-1 and TRBJ2-7, with TRBD2 identical over 7 bases. The V and J ends lost 2 bases and 3 bases, in that order; junction bases with no gene match: 4. The CDR3 loop spans 14 amino acids. CDR1 is MNHNS, CDR2 SASEGT, per germline. The CDR3 is CASSEWGGGYEQYF. The CDR3 coding sequence is TGTGCCAGCAGTGAATGGGGGGGTGGCTACGAGCAGTACTTC.

Ten or more counts support this clonotype. This chain uses TRBV20-1 with TRBJ1-2; TRBD1 matches at 9 bases. Germline trimming cut 7 bases from V and 8 bases from J; bases unmatched to any gene: 17. Germline values: CDR1 DFQATT, CDR2 SNEGSKA (reference sequence). The CDR3 length is 15 residues. The CDR3 DNA reads as TGCAGTGGCACTCAAGGGACAGGGCATTGGAACGGCTACACCTTC. Residues: CSGTQGTGHWNGYTF.

V usage is TRBV6-1 and J usage is TRBJ1-1; a possible D gene is TRBD1 (5 bases). The CDR3 spans 15 residues. The germline V gene encodes CDR1 MNHNS and CDR2 SASEGT. The V gene lost 6 bases and the J gene lost 1 base, with 15 bases spanning the gap. CDR3 DNA sequence: TGTGCCAGCAGCTCCCGCAGGGCGTCGAACACTGAAGCTTTCTTT. Protein: CASSSRRASNTEAFF.

The V gene is TRBV12-5, the J gene TRBJ2-2; 7 bases are shared with TRBD1. The germline V gene has CDR1 LGHNT and CDR2 FRNRAP. CDR3 length: 15 amino acids. The junction had 6 bases not matched to a gene; V was cut back by 2 bases and J by 6 bases. The CDR3 loop reads CASGLPTGVPGELFF. The CDR3 coding sequence is TGTGCTAGTGGTTTGCCTACAGGGGTACCCGGGGAGCTGTTTTTT.

V and J are TRBV2 and TRBJ2-3; 8 bases line up with TRBD1. CDR1 is SNHLY and CDR2 is FYNNEI in the germline V gene. The J segment lost 2 bases and the V segment lost 10 bases, leaving 5 bases of the junction unmatched. The CDR3 is 13 amino acids. Here the CDR3 DNA reads TGTGCCACCCAGACAGGGGCCACAGATACGCAGTATTTT. Amino acid sequence: CATQTGATDTQYF.